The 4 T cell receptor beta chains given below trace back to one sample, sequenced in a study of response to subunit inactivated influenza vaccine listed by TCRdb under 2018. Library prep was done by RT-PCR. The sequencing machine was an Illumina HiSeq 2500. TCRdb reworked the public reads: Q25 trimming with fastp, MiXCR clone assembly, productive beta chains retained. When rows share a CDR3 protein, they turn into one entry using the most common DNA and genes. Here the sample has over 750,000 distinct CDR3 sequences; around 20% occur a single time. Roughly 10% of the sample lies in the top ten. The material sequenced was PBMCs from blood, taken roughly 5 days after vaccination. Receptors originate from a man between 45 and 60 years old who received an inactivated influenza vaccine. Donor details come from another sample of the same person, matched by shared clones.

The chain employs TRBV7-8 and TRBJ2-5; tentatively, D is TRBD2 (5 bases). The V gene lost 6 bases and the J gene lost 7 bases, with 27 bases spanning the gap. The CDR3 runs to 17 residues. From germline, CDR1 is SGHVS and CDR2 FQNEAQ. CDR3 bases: TGTGCCAGCAGTTCTCTACGGGGTCCAACCCGTTCCATGACCCAGTACTTC. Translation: CASSSLRGPTRSMTQYF.

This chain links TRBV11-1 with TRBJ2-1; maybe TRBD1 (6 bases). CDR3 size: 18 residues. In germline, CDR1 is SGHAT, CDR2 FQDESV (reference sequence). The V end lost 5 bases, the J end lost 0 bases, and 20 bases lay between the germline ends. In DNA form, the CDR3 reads TGTGCCAGCAGCCTGTTGGACAGAAAAAAAAGCTCCTACAATGAGCAGTTCTTC. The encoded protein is CASSLLDRKKSSYNEQFF.

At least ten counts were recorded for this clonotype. In nucleotides, the CDR3 is TGTGCCAGCAGTCACGGTCTACGGATGAACACTGAAGCTTTCTTT. It translates to CASSHGLRMNTEAFF. The chain is built from TRBV6-5 and TRBJ1-1; D unclear. CDR1 and CDR2 from the germline V gene are MNHEY and SVGAGI. V lost 5 bases, J lost 0 bases, and 13 bases lay in between. CDR3 length: 15 amino acids.

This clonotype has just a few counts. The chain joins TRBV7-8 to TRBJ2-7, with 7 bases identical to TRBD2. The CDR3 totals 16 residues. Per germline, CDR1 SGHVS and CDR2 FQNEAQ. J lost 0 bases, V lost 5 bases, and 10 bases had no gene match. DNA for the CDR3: TGTGCCAGCAGCGGAAGGAGGGCGGGAGTCTCCTACGAGCAGTACTTC. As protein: CASSGRRAGVSYEQYF.